This record concerns one T cell receptor (beta chain) sequence. The authors' processing: Reference gene primers were amplified, and this amplification served to estimate nucleated cell counts. Sequencing was performed with immunoSEQ multiplex PCR; in TCRdb, only in-frame clones are kept and a portion is missing. That table furnishes V, J and clone size, whereas the DNA furnished D and trimming. The repertoire holds about 28,000 clones, with around 90% as singletons. The sample originates from a study of blood T cell repertoires in COVID-19. At the level of the study: The United States, Italy and Spain were the sources of the acute and convalescent COVID-19 samples.

The V gene's germline CDR1 is LGHNA and CDR2 YNFKEQ. The CDR3 consists of 17 residues. V lost 4 bases to trimming and J lost 0 bases; unmatched junction nucleotides: 3. The rearrangement links TRBV4-2 to TRBJ2-6; 10 bases fit TRBD1. The specimen sequenced was peripheral blood. The receptor was isolated from a man aged 55 to 69 with active COVID-19. CDR3 region: CASSLRDRGSGANVLTF. In DNA form, the CDR3 reads TGTGCCAGCAGCCTTAGGGACAGGGGCTCTGGGGCCAACGTCCTGACTTTC.